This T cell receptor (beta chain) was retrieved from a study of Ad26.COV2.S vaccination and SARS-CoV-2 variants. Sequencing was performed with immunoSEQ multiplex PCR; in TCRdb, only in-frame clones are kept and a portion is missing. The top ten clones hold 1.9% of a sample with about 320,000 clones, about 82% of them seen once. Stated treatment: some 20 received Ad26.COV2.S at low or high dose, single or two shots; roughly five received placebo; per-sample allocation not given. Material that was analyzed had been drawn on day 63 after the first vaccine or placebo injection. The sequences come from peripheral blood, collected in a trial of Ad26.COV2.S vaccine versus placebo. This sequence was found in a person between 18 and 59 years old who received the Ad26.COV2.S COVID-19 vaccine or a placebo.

The DNA of the CDR3 is TGTGCCACCAGTGACCCCAGACAGGGACAAGAGACCCAGTACTTC. Translated: CATSDPRQGQETQYF. The V and J genes are TRBV24-1 and TRBJ2-5, with 7 bases aligning to TRBD1. Germline V gene sequence: CDR1 KGHDR, CDR2 SFDVKD. The CDR3 spans 15 residues. V dropped 4 bases and J dropped 2; count of bases not matched to a gene: 6.